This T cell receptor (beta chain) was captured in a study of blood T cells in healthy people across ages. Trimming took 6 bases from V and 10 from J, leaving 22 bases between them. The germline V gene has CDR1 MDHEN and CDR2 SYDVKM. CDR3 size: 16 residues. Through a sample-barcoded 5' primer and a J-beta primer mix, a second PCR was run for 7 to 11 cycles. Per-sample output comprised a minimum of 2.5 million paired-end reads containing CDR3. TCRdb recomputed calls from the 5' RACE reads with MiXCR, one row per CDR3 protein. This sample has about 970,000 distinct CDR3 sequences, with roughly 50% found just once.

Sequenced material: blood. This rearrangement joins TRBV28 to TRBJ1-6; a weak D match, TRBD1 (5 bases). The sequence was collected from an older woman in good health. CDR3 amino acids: CASSRLGGEEGSPLHF. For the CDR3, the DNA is TGTGCCAGCAGCCGCTTGGGGGGGGAGGAGGGATCACCCCTCCACTTT. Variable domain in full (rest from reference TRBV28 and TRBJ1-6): DVKVTQSSRYLVKRTGEKVFLECVQDMDHENMFWYRQDPGLGLRLIYFSYDVKMKEKGDIPEGYSVSREKKERFSLILESASTNQTSMYLCASSRLGGEEGSPLHFGNGTRLTVT.